This TCR beta chain was retrieved from a study of shared clonotypes between healthy human individuals. Naive-designated CD8 cells lacked CD45RO, were positively enriched for CCR7, and omitted terminally differentiated effector memory CD45RA+ cells. The assay used deep level. In the authors' workflow: As immunoSEQ supplied junction-only sequences (without quality scores), filtering differed. Libraries were prepared by immunoSEQ multiplex PCR; TCRdb keeps only in-frame clonotypes and omits some of them. V, J and clone size are those of that table, while D and trimming were read from the DNA. The profile shows around 2.1 million clones, roughly 91% of them singletons. To note about this clone: Antigen specificity is unknown.

Overall study findings and caveats: About 5% of naive CD4 clonotypes were common to several donors.

Material for sequencing was naive CD8+ T cells from PBMCs. The TCR comes from a young man in good health. Some clones in this sample may be carry-over from other donors' samples.

The CDR3 spells CASSFFGDSNQPQHF. The CDR3, as DNA: TGTGCCAGCAGTTTTTTTGGAGATAGCAATCAGCCCCAGCATTTT. The rearrangement joins TRBV28 to TRBJ1-5; no clear D. Germline V gene sequence: CDR1 MDHEN, CDR2 SYDVKM. V was trimmed by 3 bases and J by 0 bases, leaving 9 bases between them. CDR3 length: 15 residues.